The 24 T cell receptor beta chains below were found in one sample sequenced in a study of PD-1 blockade in classical Hodgkin lymphoma. As for time point: cycle 4 day 1 (C4D1), after around six weeks of nivolumab. Every patient experienced relapse after autologous stem cell transplantation, and brentuximab vedotin exposure varied. Repertoires were generated with immunoSEQ multiplex PCR, while TCRdb's copy carries only in-frame clones and drops some. Among some 100,000 clones listed, approximately 94% were seen once. Sample: peripheral blood mononuclear cells (PBMCs), taken before the fourth cycle of nivolumab. Every receptor here comes from a human donor with classical Hodgkin lymphoma.

The chain combines TRBV27 with TRBJ1-5, with D tentatively TRBD1 (6 bases). This CDR3 region has 14 residues. CDR1 and CDR2 from the germline V gene are MNHEY and SMNVEV (reference sequence). Trimming left V 9 bases short and J 6 bases short, with 18 bases between. The CDR3: CASRSPGGSQPQHF. The CDR3 DNA sequence: TGTGCCAGTAGATCCCCGGGGGGCTCTCAGCCCCAGCATTTT.

The J gene is TRBJ1-2, the V gene TRBV6-1; weak D call: TRBD1 (6 bases). Deletions cut 4 bases from V and 2 bases from J, with 23 bases between. The CDR3 covers 18 residues. CDR1 and CDR2 (germline): MNHNS, SASEGT. CDR3 DNA: TGTGCCAGCAGTGCCCGAGGACAGCGGATAACTGGGAACTATGGCTACACCTTC. It specifies CASSARGQRITGNYGYTF.

The rearrangement joins TRBV7-8 to TRBJ2-7; 7 bases align to TRBD2. The CDR3 runs to 16 residues. The V gene's germline CDR1 is SGHVS and CDR2 FQNEAQ. V was clipped by 1 base and J by 2 bases; unmatched bases: 8. CDR3 sequence reads: CASSLDGGRLPYEQYF. The CDR3 DNA is TGTGCCAGCAGCTTAGACGGCGGGAGACTCCCCTACGAGCAGTACTTC.

V gene TRBV11-2 combines with J gene TRBJ1-2, with a possible D match to TRBD1 (6 bases). The CDR3 contains 14 residues. Germline CDR1 is SGHAT and CDR2 is FQNNGV. Trimming stripped 4 bases from V and 4 bases from J, with 13 bases between. CDR3 region: CASSSAGAIYGYTF. CDR3 nucleotide sequence: TGTGCCAGCAGCTCCGCAGGGGCGATCTATGGCTACACCTTC.

The CDR3 loop reads CATTPQVTGELFF. The CDR3, as DNA: TGTGCCACCACCCCTCAGGTCACCGGGGAGCTGTTTTTT. This chain connects TRBV28 to TRBJ2-2; D is unresolved. The CDR3 is made up of 13 amino acids. CDR1 and CDR2 (germline): MDHEN, SYDVKM. Trimming removed 10 bases from V and 4 bases from J, with 13 bases in between.

V is TRBV28 and J is TRBJ2-3; no clear D gene. V lost 7 bases and J lost 2, with 4 bases in between. Germline CDR1 and CDR2: MDHEN and SYDVKM. The CDR3 totals 11 residues. CDR3: CASTITDTQYF. The DNA for the CDR3 is TGTGCCAGCACCATCACAGATACGCAGTATTTT.

The chain recombines TRBV11-3 with TRBJ2-1; 9 bases fit TRBD2. V was pared by 5 bases and J by 7 bases, with 6 bases of the junction left unmatched. The CDR3 contains 14 residues. Per germline, CDR1 SGHNT and CDR2 YENEEA. Here the CDR3 reads CASSPPSGNNEQFF. As DNA, the CDR3 is TGTGCCAGCAGCCCCCCTAGCGGGAATAATGAGCAGTTCTTC.

The chain recombines TRBV7-2 with TRBJ1-5, with D tentatively TRBD1 (5 bases). The CDR3 contains 14 residues. Trimming pared 3 bases from V and 3 bases from J, leaving 9 bases between. Per the germline V gene, CDR1 is SGHTA and CDR2 is FQGNSA. The CDR3 region has the DNA TGTGCCAGCAGCTTTGGCAGGGCCAATCAGCCCCAGCATTTT. Translating it yields CASSFGRANQPQHF.

The rearrangement uses TRBV2 and TRBJ1-2, with D hard to call. Per germline, CDR1 SNHLY and CDR2 FYNNEI. The CDR3 has 14 amino acids. V lost 7 bases, J lost 2 bases, and 14 bases lay in between. CDR3 loop: CASIRYGGNYGYTF. CDR3 nucleotide sequence: TGTGCCAGCATCCGCTACGGCGGAAACTATGGCTACACCTTC.

This chain connects TRBV6-6 to TRBJ1-3; the match to TRBD1 covers 7 bases. The CDR3 length is 16 residues. V was pared by 5 bases and J by 4 bases, with 11 bases of the junction left unmatched. Germline loops: CDR1 MNHNY, CDR2 SVGAGI (reference sequence). This CDR3 is CASSPHEGAGGNTIYF. The CDR3 DNA reads TGTGCCAGCAGTCCTCACGAGGGGGCTGGGGGAAACACCATATATTTT.

The CDR3 DNA reads TGCAGCGTTGAGGATTTATCAGGGGTCGGTTTAGCCAAAAACATTCAGTACTTC. It codes for CSVEDLSGVGLAKNIQYF. The V call is TRBV29-1, the J call TRBJ2-4; weak D call: TRBD1 (6 bases). Trimming pared 3 bases from V and 0 bases from J, leaving 21 bases between. Germline CDR1 SQVTM, CDR2 ANQGSEA. This CDR3 is 18 amino acids long.

This chain connects TRBV7-2 to TRBJ2-5; possible D gene TRBD2, 5 bases. V was pared by 0 bases and J by 2 bases, with 10 bases between. Germline V gene lookup returns CDR1 SGHTA and CDR2 FQGNSA. The CDR3 spans 15 residues. In DNA form, the CDR3 reads TGTGCCAGCAGCTTAGCGGGAGTAATTCAAGAGACCCAGTACTTC. It codes for CASSLAGVIQETQYF.

The chain combines TRBV7-9 with TRBJ2-1, with TRBD1 matching over 8 bases. Germline loops: CDR1 SEHNR, CDR2 FQNEAQ (reference sequence). CDR3 length: 16 residues. The trim removed 5 bases at V and 4 bases at J, leaving 10 bases unmatched. The CDR3 here is CASSPTSGTGYNEQFF. The CDR3 nucleotides read TGTGCCAGCAGCCCCACCTCCGGGACAGGATACAATGAGCAGTTCTTC.

The rearrangement links TRBV7-9 to TRBJ2-2; the D is unclear. The length of the CDR3 is 11 residues. With 3 bases removed from V and 8 bases from J, the gap between germline ends came to 4 bases. The germline gives CDR1 SEHNR, CDR2 FQNEAQ (reference sequence). As DNA, the CDR3 is TGTGCCAGCAGCTTCACGGGGGAGCTGTTTTTT. This encodes CASSFTGELFF. Using reference TRBV7-9 and TRBJ2-2 for the parts outside the CDR3, the full variable domain is DTGVSQNPRHKITKRGQNVTFRCDPISEHNRLYWYRQTLGQGPEFLTYFQNEAQLEKSRLLSDRFSAERPKGSFSTLEIQRTEQGDSAMYLCASSFTGELFFGEGSRLTVL.

This clone appeared once. This CDR3 reads CASSIGGQETQYF. The CDR3 DNA reads TGTGCCAGTAGTATAGGGGGCCAAGAGACCCAGTACTTC. This sequence joins TRBV19 and TRBJ2-5; D is unresolved. The germline gives CDR1 LNHDA, CDR2 SQIVND (reference sequence). CDR3 size: 13 residues. Trimming pared 1 base from V and 1 base from J, leaving 4 bases between. Full variable domain (missing parts from reference TRBV19 and TRBJ2-5): DGGITQSPKYLFRKEGQNVTLSCEQNLNHDAMYWYRQDPGQGLRLIYYSQIVNDFQKGDIAEGYSVSREKKESFPLTVTSAQKNPTAFYLCASSIGGQETQYFGPGTRLLVL.

CDR3 loop: CASSSQGNTEAFF. The CDR3 DNA reads TGCGCCAGCTCCTCGCAGGGGAACACTGAAGCTTTCTTT. The chain employs TRBV10-1 and TRBJ1-1; possible D gene TRBD1, 5 bases. This CDR3 is 13 amino acids long. Germline CDR1 is WNHNN and CDR2 is SYGVQD (reference sequence). Trimming shortened V by 8 bases and J by 1 base, and 11 bases separated the two germline ends.

The rearrangement uses TRBV18 and TRBJ2-3; D is unresolved. CDR1 KGHSH and CDR2 LQKENI come from the germline V gene. The CDR3 spans 15 residues. V lost 0 bases, J lost 6 bases, and 13 bases lay in between. The DNA of the CDR3 is TGTGCCAGCTCACCACCCAATGATAGGGCTGATACGCAGTATTTT. Encoded protein: CASSPPNDRADTQYF.

The V call is TRBV5-1, the J call TRBJ2-7; 10 bases are shared with TRBD1. This CDR3 has 14 amino acids. The V gene end was trimmed by 4 bases and the J gene end by 5 bases; junction bases not matched to a gene: 6. Germline loops: CDR1 SGHRS, CDR2 YFSETQ. The DNA for the CDR3 is TGCGCCAGCAGCCAGCCGGGACAGGGGAACGAGCAGTACTTC. Translated, it gives CASSQPGQGNEQYF.

This chain joins TRBV28 and TRBJ2-1; TRBD2 is a possible D gene (6 bases). V lost 1 base and J 6 bases, leaving 13 bases between the germline ends. The germline CDR1 and CDR2 sequences are MDHEN and SYDVKM. This CDR3 is 15 amino acids long. The CDR3 coding sequence is TGTGCCAGCAGTTTATTTCTCTGGGGGGTCAATGAGCAGTTCTTC. Translating gives CASSLFLWGVNEQFF.

V usage is TRBV5-1 and J usage is TRBJ2-3, with 9 bases matching TRBD1. This CDR3 has 16 amino acids. Germline CDR1 SGHRS, CDR2 YFSETQ. After removal of 2 bases from V and 4 bases from J, the junction contained 8 bases not matched to a gene. The CDR3 region is CASSFQQGARADTQYF. The DNA of the CDR3 is TGCGCCAGCAGCTTCCAACAGGGGGCGAGGGCAGATACGCAGTATTTT.

The V gene is TRBV7-9, the J gene TRBJ1-3; 8 bases match TRBD1. V shed 3 bases and J 0 bases; nucleotides not matched to a gene: 1. This CDR3 is 15 amino acids long. CDR1 is SEHNR and CDR2 is FQNEAQ in the germline V gene (reference sequence). The CDR3 DNA sequence: TGTGCCAGCAGCTTGGACAGGGCCTCTGGAAACACCATATATTTT. Translated: CASSLDRASGNTIYF.

This clone was counted a few times. The rearrangement uses TRBV27 and TRBJ1-1; D remains unclear. V shed 1 base and J shed 1 base, with 19 bases lying between them. Germline values: CDR1 MNHEY, CDR2 SMNVEV (reference sequence). This CDR3 has 18 amino acids. The CDR3 nucleotides are TGTGCCAGCAGTTTATATAGTAGAAACTCGGGCCCGAACACTGAAGCTTTCTTT. Translating gives CASSLYSRNSGPNTEAFF.

The J gene is TRBJ2-6, the V gene TRBV28; the D gene could be TRBD1 or TRBD2 (6 bases each). Germline V CDR1 and CDR2: MDHEN, SYDVKM. The CDR3 extends over 18 amino acids. Trimming removed 3 bases from V and 2 bases from J, with 17 bases in between. The CDR3 nucleotides are TGTGCCAGCAGTTTGGGGGGCAGGGGAGGCACTGGGGCCAACGTCCTGACTTTC. Translating it yields CASSLGGRGGTGANVLTF.

J is TRBJ2-7 and V is TRBV11-1; D is possibly TRBD1 (5 bases). The ends were cut back, 5 bases at V and 2 bases at J, with 10 bases in the middle. From germline, CDR1 is SGHAT and CDR2 FQDESV (reference sequence). The CDR3 is made up of 13 amino acids. The CDR3 loop is CASSPSTAYEQYF. CDR3 nucleotide sequence: TGTGCCAGCAGCCCGTCGACAGCCTACGAGCAGTACTTC.